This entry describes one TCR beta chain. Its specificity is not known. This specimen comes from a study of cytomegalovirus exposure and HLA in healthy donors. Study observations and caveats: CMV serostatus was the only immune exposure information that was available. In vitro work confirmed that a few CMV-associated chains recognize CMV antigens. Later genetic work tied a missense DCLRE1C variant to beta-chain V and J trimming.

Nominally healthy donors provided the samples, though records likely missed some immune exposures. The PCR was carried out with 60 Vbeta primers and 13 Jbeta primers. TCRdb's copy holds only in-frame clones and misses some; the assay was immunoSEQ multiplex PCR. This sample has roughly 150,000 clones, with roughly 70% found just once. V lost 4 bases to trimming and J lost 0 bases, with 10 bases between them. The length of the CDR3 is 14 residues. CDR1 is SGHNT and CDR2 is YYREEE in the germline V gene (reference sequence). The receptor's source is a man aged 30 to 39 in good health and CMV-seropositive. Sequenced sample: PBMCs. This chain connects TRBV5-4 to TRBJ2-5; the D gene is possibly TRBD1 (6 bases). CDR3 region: CASSPGTHQETQYF. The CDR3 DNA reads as TGTGCCAGCAGCCCCGGGACACACCAAGAGACCCAGTACTTC.